The clone carrying this T cell receptor beta chain showed up just a few times. These data belong to a study of beta chain features in type 1 diabetes. Overall study: All samples yielded some 110 million examined sorted cells.

There was one heparinised blood draw per donor, averaging around 0.11 L. Investigators reverse transcribed all isolated RNA, so they sequenced expressed TCRB transcripts. This table comes from immunoSEQ multiplex PCR, and its TCRdb copy is limited to in-frame clones, with some not included. The top ten clones hold about 0.02% of a sample with under 900,000 clones, 17% of them seen once. The specimen was naive CD4+ T cells from blood. The TCR comes from a woman under 30 in good health.

The CDR3 loop reads CATSRDWVGGSEQYF. The CDR3 DNA reads as TGTGCCACCAGCAGAGATTGGGTAGGGGGTAGTGAGCAGTACTTC. This rearrangement joins TRBV15 to TRBJ2-7, with TRBD1 as a possible D gene (6 bases). This CDR3 contains 15 residues. Germline V lookup: CDR1 LNHNV, CDR2 YYDKDF (reference sequence). Between the trimmed V and J ends, which lost 0 bases and 7 bases, there was a span of 16 bases.